This TCR beta chain was recovered during a study of preoperative IRX-2 immunotherapy in early breast cancer. This sample's treatment: preoperative locoregional IRX-2 cytokine immunotherapy. Profiling relied on immunoSEQ multiplex PCR, and the TCRdb table lists in-frame clones only, not all of them. This table holds 25,000 to 30,000 clones, around 90% found once. CDR3 size: 13 residues. Trimming shortened V by 2 bases and J by 1 base, and 4 bases separated the two germline ends. Germline values: CDR1 SGHDT, CDR2 YYEEEE. The count of this clone is one. The specimen was taken from a patient treated with IRX-2 immunotherapy. This TCR was sampled from a human donor with breast cancer. V and J are TRBV5-6 and TRBJ1-5; no firm D call. This chain's CDR3 is CASSLRSNQPQHF. The CDR3 nucleotides are TGTGCCAGCAGCTTAAGAAGCAATCAGCCCCAGCATTTT. Variable domain in full (rest from reference TRBV5-6 and TRBJ1-5): DAGVTQSPTHLIKTRGQQVTLRCSPKSGHDTVSWYQQALGQGPQFIFQYYEEEERQRGNFPDRFSGHQFPNYSSELNVNALLLGDSALYLCASSLRSNQPQHFGDGTRLSIL.